The present T cell receptor (beta chain) was sequenced within a study of T cells after yellow fever vaccination. Germline V gene sequence: CDR1 LGHNA, CDR2 YSLEER. Trimming stripped 0 bases from V and 5 bases from J, with 11 bases between. This CDR3 contains 14 residues. Using its own MiXCR run on the 5' RACE reads, TCRdb lists one record per CDR3 protein. This table holds around 590,000 distinct CDR3 sequences, about 12% found once. As to this clonotype: Its cognate antigen is unknown.

Overall study findings and caveats: Compared with primary, the secondary response was weaker and peaked at day 5, not 15. Most primary-vaccination clones reappeared after the booster (96% CD4, 75% to 90% CD8). From the bulk population, abundant clonotypes could contaminate and appear within FACS-sorted repertoires.

The V and J genes are TRBV4-3 and TRBJ2-7; D perhaps matches TRBD2 (6 bases). This TCR was sampled from a man in his thirties or forties who received the YFV17D yellow fever vaccine. The sequences come from PBMCs, collected on the day of the yellow fever booster vaccination. CDR3 sequence (DNA): TGCGCCAGCAGCCAAGATACCGCGGGAAACGAGCAGTACTTC. Protein: CASSQDTAGNEQYF.